This T cell receptor beta chain stems from a study of technical replicates of blood from a handful of donors (dated by TCRdb to the late 2010s). Taken from cysteine to phenylalanine, the CDR3 has 14 residues. Only CDR3 DNA remains: 42 bases, in frame from the first base. From a lookup of the germline V gene, CDR1 and CDR2 are SGDLS and YYNGEE. For this chain, trimming is 5 bases at the V end and 2 bases at the J end, and the number of junction bases without a gene match is 7. Remarks on this clone: The antigen this receptor binds is unknown. Base qualities are not recorded, but no much larger clone differs from it by a single base.

The receptor library was made with the immunoSEQ multiplex PCR assay. TCRdb obtained this table from immuneACCESS and retained in-frame rearrangements with V and J assigned. These tables miss some clones; where compared with another copy, unresolved V genes account for less than half of the shortfall, and the remainder is unexplained. In all, the sample holds more than 65,000 clones, and 96% of those were seen once. The biggest ten clones account for approximately 0.3% of the sample. The TCR comes from a human donor in good health. Material for sequencing was T cells isolated from PBMCs. The sequence joins TRBV9 to TRBJ2-7, and 7 bases in between align with TRBD1. CDR3 protein: CASSSQGGPYEQYF. DNA sequence: TGTGCCAGCAGTTCTCAAGGGGGCCCCTACGAGCAGTACTTC. With the rest looked up from the reference TRBV9 and TRBJ2-7 genes rather than sequenced, the full variable domain is DSGVTQTPKHLITATGQRVTLRCSPRSGDLSVYWYQQSLDQGLQFLIQYYNGEERAKGNILERFSAQQFPDLHSELNLSSLELGDSALYFCASSSQGGPYEQYFGPGTRLTVT.